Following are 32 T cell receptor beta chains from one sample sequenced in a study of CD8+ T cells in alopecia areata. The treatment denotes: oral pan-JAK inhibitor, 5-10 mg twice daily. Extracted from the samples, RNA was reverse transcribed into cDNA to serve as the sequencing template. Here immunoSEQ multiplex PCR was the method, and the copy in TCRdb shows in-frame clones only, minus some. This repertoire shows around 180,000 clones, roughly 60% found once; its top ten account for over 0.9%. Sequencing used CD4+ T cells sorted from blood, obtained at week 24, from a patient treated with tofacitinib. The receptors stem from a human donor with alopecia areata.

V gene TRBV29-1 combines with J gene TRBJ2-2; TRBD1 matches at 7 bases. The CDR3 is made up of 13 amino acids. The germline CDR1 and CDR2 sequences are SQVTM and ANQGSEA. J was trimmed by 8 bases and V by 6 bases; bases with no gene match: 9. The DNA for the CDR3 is TGCAGCGTCGGGACAGCTGGGATTGGGGAGCTGTTTTTT. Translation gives CSVGTAGIGELFF.

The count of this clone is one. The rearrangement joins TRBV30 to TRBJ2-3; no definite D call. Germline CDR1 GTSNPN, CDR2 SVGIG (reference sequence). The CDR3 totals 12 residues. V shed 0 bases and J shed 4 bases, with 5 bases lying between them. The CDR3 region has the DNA TGTGCCTGGAGTGTACATGCAGATACGCAGTATTTT. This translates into CAWSVHADTQYF.

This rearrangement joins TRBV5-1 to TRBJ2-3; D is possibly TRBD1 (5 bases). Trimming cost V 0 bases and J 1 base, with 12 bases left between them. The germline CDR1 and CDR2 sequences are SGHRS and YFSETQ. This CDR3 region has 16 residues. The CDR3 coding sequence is TGCGCCAGCAGCTTGGGGCAAGGGGCCCGCACAGATACGCAGTATTTT. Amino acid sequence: CASSLGQGARTDTQYF.

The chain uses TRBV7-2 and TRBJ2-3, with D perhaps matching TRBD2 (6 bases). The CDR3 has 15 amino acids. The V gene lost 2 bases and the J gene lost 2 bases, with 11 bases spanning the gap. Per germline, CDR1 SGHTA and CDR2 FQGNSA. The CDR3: CASSLWGVATDTQYF. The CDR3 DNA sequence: TGTGCCAGCAGCTTATGGGGGGTCGCCACAGATACGCAGTATTTT.

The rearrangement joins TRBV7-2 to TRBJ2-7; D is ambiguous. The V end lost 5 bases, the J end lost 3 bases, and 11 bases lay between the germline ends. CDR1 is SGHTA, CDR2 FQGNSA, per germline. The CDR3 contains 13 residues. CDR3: CASSPRTGYEQYF. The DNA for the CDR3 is TGTGCCAGCAGCCCTCGGACGGGCTACGAGCAGTACTTC.

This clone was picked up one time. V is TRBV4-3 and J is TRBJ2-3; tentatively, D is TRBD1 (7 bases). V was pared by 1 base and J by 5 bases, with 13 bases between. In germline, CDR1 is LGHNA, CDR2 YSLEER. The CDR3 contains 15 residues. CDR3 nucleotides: TGCGCCAGCAGCCAAGCAGGGGGGCGGGAAGATACGCAGTATTTT. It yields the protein CASSQAGGREDTQYF.

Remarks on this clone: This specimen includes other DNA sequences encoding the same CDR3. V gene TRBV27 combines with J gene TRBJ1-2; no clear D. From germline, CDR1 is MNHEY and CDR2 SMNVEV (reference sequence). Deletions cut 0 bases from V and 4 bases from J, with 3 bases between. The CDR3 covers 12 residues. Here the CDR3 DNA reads TGTGCCAGCAGTTTATCCGGCTATGGCTACACCTTC. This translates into CASSLSGYGYTF.

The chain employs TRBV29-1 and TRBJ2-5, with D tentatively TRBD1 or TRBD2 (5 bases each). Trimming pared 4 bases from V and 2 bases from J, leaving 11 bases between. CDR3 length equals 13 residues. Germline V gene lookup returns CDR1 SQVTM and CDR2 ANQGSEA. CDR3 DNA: TGCAGCGTTGGCGACGGGGCTCAAGAGACCCAGTACTTC. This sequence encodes CSVGDGAQETQYF. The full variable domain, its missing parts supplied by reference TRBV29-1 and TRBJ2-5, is SAVISQKPSRDICQRGTSLTIQCQVDSQVTMMFWYRQQPGQSLTLIATANQGSEATYESGFVIDKFPISRPNLTFSTLTVSNMSPEDSSIYLCSVGDGAQETQYFGPGTRLLVL.

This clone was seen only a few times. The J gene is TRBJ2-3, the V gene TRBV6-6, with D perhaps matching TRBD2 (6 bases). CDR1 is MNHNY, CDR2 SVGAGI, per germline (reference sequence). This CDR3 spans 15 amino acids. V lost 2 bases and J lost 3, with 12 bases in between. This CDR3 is CASSYPRGRTDTQYF. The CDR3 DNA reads TGTGCCAGCAGTTACCCGCGGGGCCGTACAGATACGCAGTATTTT.

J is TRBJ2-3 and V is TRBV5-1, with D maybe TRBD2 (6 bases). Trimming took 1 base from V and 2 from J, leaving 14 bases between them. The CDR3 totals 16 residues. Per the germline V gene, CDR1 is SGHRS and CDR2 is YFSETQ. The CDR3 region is CASSLIRSGPTDTQYF. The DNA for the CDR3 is TGCGCCAGCAGCTTGATAAGAAGCGGGCCCACAGATACGCAGTATTTT.

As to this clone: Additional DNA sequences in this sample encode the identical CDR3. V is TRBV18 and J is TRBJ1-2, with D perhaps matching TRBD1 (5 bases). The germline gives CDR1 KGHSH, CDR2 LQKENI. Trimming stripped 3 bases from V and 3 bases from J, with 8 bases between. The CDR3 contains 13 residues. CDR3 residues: CASSPGGDYGYTF. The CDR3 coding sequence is TGTGCCAGCTCACCCGGGGGAGACTATGGCTACACCTTC.

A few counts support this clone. The chain's CDR3 is CATTNQQGVGGGYTF. The CDR3 region has the DNA TGTGCCACCACTAATCAACAGGGGGTTGGTGGTGGCTACACCTTC. The V and J genes are TRBV15 and TRBJ1-2, with 8 bases aligning to TRBD1. V lost 7 bases, J lost 7 bases, and 14 bases stayed unmatched. CDR1 LNHNV and CDR2 YYDKDF come from the germline V gene (reference sequence). The CDR3 is 15 residues long.

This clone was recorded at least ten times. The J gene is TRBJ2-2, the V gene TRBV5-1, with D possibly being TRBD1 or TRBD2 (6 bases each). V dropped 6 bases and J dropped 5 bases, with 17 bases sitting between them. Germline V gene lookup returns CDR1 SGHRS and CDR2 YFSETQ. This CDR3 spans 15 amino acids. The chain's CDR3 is CASTLNRAGTGELFF. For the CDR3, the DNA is TGCGCCAGCACCCTTAACAGGGCGGGGACCGGGGAGCTGTTTTTT.

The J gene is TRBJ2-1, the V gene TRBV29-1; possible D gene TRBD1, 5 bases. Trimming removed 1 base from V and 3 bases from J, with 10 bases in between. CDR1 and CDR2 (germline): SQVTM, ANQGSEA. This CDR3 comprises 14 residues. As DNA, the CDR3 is TGCAGCGTTGAAGCGACAGAAAGCTACAATGAGCAGTTCTTC. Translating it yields CSVEATESYNEQFF.

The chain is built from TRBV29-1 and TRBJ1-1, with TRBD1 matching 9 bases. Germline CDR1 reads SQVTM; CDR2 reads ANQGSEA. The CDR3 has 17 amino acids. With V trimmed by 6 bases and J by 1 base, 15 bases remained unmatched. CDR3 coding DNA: TGCAGCGTCCTCATGGCGGGACAGGGAAGAGCGAACACTGAAGCTTTCTTT. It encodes CSVLMAGQGRANTEAFF.

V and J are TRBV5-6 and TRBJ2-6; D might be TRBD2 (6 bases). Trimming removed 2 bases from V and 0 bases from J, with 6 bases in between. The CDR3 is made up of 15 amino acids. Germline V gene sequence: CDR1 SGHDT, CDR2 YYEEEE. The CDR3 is CASSFGGSGANVLTF. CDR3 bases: TGTGCCAGCAGCTTCGGGGGCTCTGGGGCCAACGTCCTGACTTTC.

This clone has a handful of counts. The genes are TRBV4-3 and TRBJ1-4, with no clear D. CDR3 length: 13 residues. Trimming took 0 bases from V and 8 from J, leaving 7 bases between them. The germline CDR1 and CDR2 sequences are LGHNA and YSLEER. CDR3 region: CASSQDRREKLFF. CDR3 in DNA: TGCGCCAGCAGCCAAGATCGAAGAGAAAAACTGTTTTTT.

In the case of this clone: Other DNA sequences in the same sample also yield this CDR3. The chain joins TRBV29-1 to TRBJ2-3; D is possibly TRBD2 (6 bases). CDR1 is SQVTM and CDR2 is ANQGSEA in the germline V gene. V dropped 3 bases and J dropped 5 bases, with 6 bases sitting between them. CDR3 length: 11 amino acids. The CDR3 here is CSVEGGDTQYF. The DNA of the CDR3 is TGCAGCGTTGAGGGAGGAGATACGCAGTATTTT.

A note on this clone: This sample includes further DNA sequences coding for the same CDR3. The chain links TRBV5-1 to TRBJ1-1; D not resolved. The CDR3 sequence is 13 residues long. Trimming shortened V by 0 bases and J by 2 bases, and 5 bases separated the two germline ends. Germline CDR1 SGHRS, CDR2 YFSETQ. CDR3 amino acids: CASSLEVNTEAFF. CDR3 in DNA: TGCGCCAGCAGCTTGGAGGTTAACACTGAAGCTTTCTTT.

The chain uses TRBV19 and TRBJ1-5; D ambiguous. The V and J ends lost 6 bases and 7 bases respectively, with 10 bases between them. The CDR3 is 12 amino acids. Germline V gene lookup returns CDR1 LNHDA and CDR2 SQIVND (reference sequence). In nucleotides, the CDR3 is TGTGCCAGTAGCTTCGATAACCAGCCCCAGCATTTT. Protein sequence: CASSFDNQPQHF.

CDR3 nucleotide sequence: TGTGCCAGCAGTTTTCGGTTCAGAACCTACGAGCAGTACTTC. Translating gives CASSFRFRTYEQYF. The V gene is TRBV27, the J gene TRBJ2-7; D not certain. Deletions cut 3 bases from V and 2 bases from J, with 11 bases between. Germline V gene sequence: CDR1 MNHEY, CDR2 SMNVEV (reference sequence). CDR3 length equals 14 residues.

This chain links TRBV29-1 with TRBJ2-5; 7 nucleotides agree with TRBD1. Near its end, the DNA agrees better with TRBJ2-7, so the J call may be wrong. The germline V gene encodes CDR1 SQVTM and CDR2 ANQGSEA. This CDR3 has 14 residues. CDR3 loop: CSVQLPGQLYEQYF. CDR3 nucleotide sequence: TGCAGCGTCCAGCTCCCGGGACAGCTATACGAGCAGTACTTC.

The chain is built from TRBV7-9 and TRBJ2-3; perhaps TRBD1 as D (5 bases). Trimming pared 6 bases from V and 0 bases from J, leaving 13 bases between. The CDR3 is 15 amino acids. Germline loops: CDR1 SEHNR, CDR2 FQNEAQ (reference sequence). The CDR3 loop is CASSRQITSTDTQYF. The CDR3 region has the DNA TGTGCCAGCAGTAGACAGATAACTAGCACAGATACGCAGTATTTT.

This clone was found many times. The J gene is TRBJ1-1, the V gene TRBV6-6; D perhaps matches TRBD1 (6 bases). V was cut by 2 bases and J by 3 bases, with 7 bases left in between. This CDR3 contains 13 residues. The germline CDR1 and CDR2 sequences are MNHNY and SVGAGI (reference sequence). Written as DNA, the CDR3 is TGTGCCAGCAGTTACAGGGGGGACACTGAAGCTTTCTTT. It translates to CASSYRGDTEAFF.

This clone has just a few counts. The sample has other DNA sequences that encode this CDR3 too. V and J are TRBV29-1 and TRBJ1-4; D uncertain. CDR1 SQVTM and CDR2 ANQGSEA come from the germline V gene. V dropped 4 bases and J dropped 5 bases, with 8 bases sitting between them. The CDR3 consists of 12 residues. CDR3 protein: CSVGRQNEKLFF. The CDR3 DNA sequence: TGCAGCGTTGGACGTCAAAATGAAAAACTGTTTTTT.

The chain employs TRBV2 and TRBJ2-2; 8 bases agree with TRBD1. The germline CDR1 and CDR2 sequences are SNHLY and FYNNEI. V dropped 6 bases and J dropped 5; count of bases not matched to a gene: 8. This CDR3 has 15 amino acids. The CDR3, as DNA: TGTGCCAGCAGGCCCAGGGGGCCCCCGACCGGGGAGCTGTTTTTT. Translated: CASRPRGPPTGELFF.

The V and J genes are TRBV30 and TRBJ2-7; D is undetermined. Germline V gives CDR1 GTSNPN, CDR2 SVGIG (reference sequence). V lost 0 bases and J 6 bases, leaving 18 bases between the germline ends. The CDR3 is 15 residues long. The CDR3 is CAWSVSPRPLREQYF. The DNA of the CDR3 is TGTGCCTGGAGTGTATCTCCTCGGCCCCTTCGCGAGCAGTACTTC.

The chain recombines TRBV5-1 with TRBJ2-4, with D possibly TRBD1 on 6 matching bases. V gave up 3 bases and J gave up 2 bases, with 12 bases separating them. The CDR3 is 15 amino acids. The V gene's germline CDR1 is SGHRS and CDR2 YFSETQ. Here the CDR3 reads CASSSEQGTKNIQYF. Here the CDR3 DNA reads TGCGCCAGCAGCTCCGAACAGGGAACCAAAAACATTCAGTACTTC. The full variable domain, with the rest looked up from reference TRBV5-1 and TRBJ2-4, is KAGVTQTPRYLIKTRGQQVTLSCSPISGHRSVSWYQQTPGQGLQFLFEYFSETQRNKGNFPGRFSGRQFSNSRSEMNVSTLELGDSALYLCASSSEQGTKNIQYFGAGTRLSVL.

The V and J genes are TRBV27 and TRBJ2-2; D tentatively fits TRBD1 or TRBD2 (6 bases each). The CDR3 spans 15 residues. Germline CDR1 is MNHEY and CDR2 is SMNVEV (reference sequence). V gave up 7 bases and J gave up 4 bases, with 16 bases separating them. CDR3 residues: CASKSSGAPTGELFF. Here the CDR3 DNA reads TGTGCCAGCAAGAGTTCGGGGGCCCCCACCGGGGAGCTGTTTTTT.

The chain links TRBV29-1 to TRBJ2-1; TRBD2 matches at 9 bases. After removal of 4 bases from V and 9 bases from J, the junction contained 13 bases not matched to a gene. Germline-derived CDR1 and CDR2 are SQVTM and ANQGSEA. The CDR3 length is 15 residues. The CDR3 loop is CSVVRGGGGRGEQFF. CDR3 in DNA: TGCAGCGTTGTGCGCGGGGGGGGCGGTCGCGGTGAGCAGTTCTTC.

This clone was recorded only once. This CDR3 reads CATSRMDRVAHEQFF. CDR3 bases: TGTGCCACCAGCAGAATGGACAGGGTCGCTCATGAGCAGTTCTTC. The V call is TRBV15, the J call TRBJ2-1, with 8 nucleotides matching TRBD1. The trim removed 2 bases at V and 8 bases at J, leaving 8 bases unmatched. The CDR3 runs 15 residues. CDR1 and CDR2 from the germline V gene are LNHNV and YYDKDF (reference sequence).

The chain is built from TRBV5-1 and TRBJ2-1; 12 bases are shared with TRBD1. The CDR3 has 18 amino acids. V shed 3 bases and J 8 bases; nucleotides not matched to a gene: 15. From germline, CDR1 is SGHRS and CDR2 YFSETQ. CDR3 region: CASSSPATGTGGRDEQFF. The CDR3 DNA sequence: TGCGCCAGCAGCTCCCCGGCTACCGGGACAGGGGGCAGGGATGAGCAGTTCTTC.